This entry concerns a single T cell receptor beta chain. This clone has more than one count but fewer than ten. No antigen is known for it. Base qualities are not provided; no much larger clone lies one nucleotide away. The method was the immunoSEQ multiplex PCR assay. The multiplex PCR relied on a mix of 60 forward primers for TCR Vbeta segments and 13 reverse primers for TCR Jbeta segments. The CDR3 region of rearranged TCR beta genes was amplified from genomic DNA by a multiplex PCR assay. On the Illumina HiSeq System, the amplified TCR beta libraries were sequenced as 87-base-pair reads. From the authors' description of their analysis: In a later analysis, roughly 80 million unique TCR beta chains were counted across the approximately 620 repertoires, and roughly 11 million of these chains were shared by at least two donors. To remove PCR and sequencing errors, raw reads were error-corrected and collapsed into unique sequences using a nearest-neighbor algorithm that merged closely related sequences. CDR3 sequences were aligned to IMGT reference sequences to assign V, D and J gene segments. For a sequence to be retained, at least a six-nucleotide match to both a V gene segment and a J gene segment was required. Rearrangements were classified as productive when the CDR3 lacked stop codons and remained in frame with V and J, and all other rearrangements were classified as non-productive. CDR3 was defined by IMGT convention, running from the second conserved V-encoded cysteine to the conserved J-encoded phenylalanine. The earlier analysis of about 640 of the donors excluded any sequence lacking an unambiguous match to a single V gene segment. An earlier analysis of several hundred of the donors classified V segments as functional when productive rearrangements were above 56.7% and as segregating when the standard deviation between donors was above 5%. To diagnose cytomegalovirus status from the catalog of TCR beta chain sequences, a statistical classification framework was built. V and J gene assignment, in a later analysis, came from comparing TCR nucleotide sequences with IMGT/GENE-DB human TR gene sequences. A later analysis assigned CDR3 sequences and most-parsimonious VDJ recombination scenarios with the TCRdist pipeline. In a later analysis, every TCR beta chain was defined by the combination of its CDR3 amino acid sequence and its V-gene family, and reads without a unique V-gene family were dropped. A later analysis removed 600 or so highly shared, low-generation-probability nucleotide sequences to deal with suspected cross-contamination and a sequencing artifact. In a later analysis, a clonal expansion index for each public chain was calculated from normalized within-repertoire ranks of inferred template counts. A later analysis computed generation probabilities with a VDJ recombination model fitted to out-of-frame rearrangements, and checked the results against IGoR. A later analysis scored TCR-TCR, TCR-HLA and TCR-CMV co-occurrence with hypergeometric tests, applying a repertoire-size bias correction to TCR pairs. In a later analysis, false discovery rates were estimated by permuting HLA or CMV assignments 20 times. A later analysis grouped co-occurring TCRs with DBSCAN, adding TCRdist sequence similarity when clustering within HLA-allele-positive subsets. Repertoires with fewer than 30,000 or more than 120,000 public chains, plus five repertoires with anomalous nucleotide sharing, were excluded from co-occurrence clustering. TCRdb took this table from immuneACCESS and kept in-frame rearrangements with V and J called. Such tables lack part of the clones; where checked against another copy, unresolved V genes explain under half of the gap, and the rest is unexplained. V and J calls and clone size are copied from that table; D and trimming were computed from the DNA. Counted in this sample were 150,000 to 200,000 clones; 70% to 80% of them appeared once. Of the sample, about 14% is held by the ten largest clones.

The cohort comprised approximately 700 healthy bone marrow donors. At the time of sampling, every cohort member was nominally healthy, though immune exposures that went unrecorded were likely present. The donor tested CMV seropositive and was one of the 289 seropositive cohort members. Each donor provided a peripheral blood sample, and peripheral blood mononuclear cells were used for TCR beta sequencing. The Qiagen DNeasy Blood Extraction Kit was used to extract genomic DNA from the blood cell samples. Counted from cysteine to phenylalanine, this CDR3 has 16 amino acids. Just CDR3 DNA is preserved here, 48 bases in frame from base 1. V sheds 4 bases and J sheds 4 bases, leaving 16 bases between their ends. The germline V gene encodes CDR1 SGHVS and CDR2 FQNEAQ. This entry is derived from a study of cytomegalovirus exposure and HLA in healthy donors (TCRdb year 2017). Regarding the study in general: According to an earlier analysis of 587 of the donors, about 179 million T cells yielded 117 million unique TCR beta sequences and about 300 Gb of sequence data. An early release covering 500 to 750 HLA-typed donors comprised about 290 gigabases of sequencing data and approximately 85 million unique TCR sequences. The genetic ancestry cluster associated with self-reported Caucasian donors included roughly four fifths of the 398 genotyped donors. The study aimed to test whether signatures of past pathogen exposure could be identified by cataloging public T cell receptors. The study profiled the T cell repertoires of 666 subjects by immunosequencing and related them to cytomegalovirus serostatus. Along with the roughly 700-subject first cohort, a separate validation cohort of over a hundred different subjects was used. High-throughput TCR immunosequencing, statistical association of individual TCRs with disease status, and machine learning were combined to predict cytomegalovirus infection status. In a later analysis, previously published TCR beta repertoires from more than 500 donors were re-analyzed and high-resolution HLA genotyping was added so that TCR occurrence patterns could be studied. The later analysis used no new phenotypic data to find candidate immune exposures, relying instead on TCR beta sequences and their occurrence across donors. To decide whether each TCR beta V gene segment behaved as functional or pseudogenic, an earlier analysis of 587 of the donors relied on high-throughput TCR beta sequencing. Donor age, sex, ethnicity and CMV serostatus were compiled together with the repertoire data. A later genetic analysis took genome-wide SNP genotypes for about 55% of the 666 donors and used that subset as a discovery cohort. All discovery cohort repertoires had been generated using a single sequencing platform. HLA typing covered class I and class II loci at four-digit resolution. The number of donors typed differed by locus, with about 629-640 for A, B, C, DRB1 and DQB1, around 520 for DQA1, under 610 for DPA1, and about 450 for DPB1. Roughly 5 DR-DQ haplotypes were treated as single units for association and clustering because of strong linkage in the cohort. Among around 400 genotyped donors of the cohort, an average of about 240,000 unique TCR beta nucleotide sequences was sequenced per donor, of which 15% to 20% were non-productive. Paper-wide results and their limitations: A later analysis associated roughly 17,000 TCR beta sequences with specific HLA alleles at a false discovery rate of 0.05. Correlated functional status among segregating V segments might reflect linkage disequilibrium, but an unknown experimental factor could not be ruled out. A total of fewer than 200 TCR beta chains were listed by the study as associated with cytomegalovirus. The 87-base-pair reads could not distinguish some IMGT-functional V segments, including TRBV6-2 and TRBV6-3, so those segments were excluded. The authors suggested that the approach could potentially be extended to other disease states and immunological phenotypes. According to a later genetic analysis, donors in an Asian-associated ancestry cluster had fewer N-insertions in productive TCRs than the approximately 630-donor mean. A further reported finding was that TCR beta sequences accurately predicted the HLA-A and HLA-B alleles for most subjects in the first cohort. Because counts were too low, 15 to 20 rarely observed V segments, including chromosome 9 orphons, were left out of the earlier analysis of 587 of the donors. In a later analysis, HLA-associated TCR beta chains were found to be more clonally expanded and to have lower generation probabilities than equally common non-associated chains. Cytomegalovirus status was reported to be diagnosed by the classifier with high specificity and sensitivity in both the original and validation cohorts. In a later analysis, several top co-occurrence clusters were reported to appear linked to parvovirus B19, influenza, CMV and Epstein-Barr virus. The presence/absence analyses assumed that sequencing depth was roughly uniform across donors, and that assumption may not be true. HLA typing was unavailable for some donors at each locus, so association tests used only the typed subset. In vitro tests confirmed that three of the cytomegalovirus-associated TCR beta chains recognize cytomegalovirus antigens. In this cohort, only TCR beta chains were sequenced, and detectable features were limited by the absence of alpha or paired-chain data. The sequencing pipeline was judged likely to have produced a cluster of highly shared sequence variants as a technical artifact. The only immune exposure information available for the cohort was CMV serostatus. In a later analysis, most CMV-associated TCR beta chains were found to appear HLA-restricted, with HLA associations seemingly driven largely by CMV exposure. An earlier analysis of 587 of the donors showed that most TCR beta V segments appeared in productive rearrangements either about 87% or about 30% of the time, which broadly matched IMGT annotations. According to a later analysis, TCR association rates differed among HLA loci, with DRB1 alleles showing the most associated TCRs and HLA-C alleles showing the fewest. V-gene and J-gene trimming of TCR beta chains was associated with a missense DCLRE1C variant in a later genetic analysis, and the association was replicated in an independent cohort. Most TCR sequences were seen in very few donors, while some public TCRs were found in many individuals. Assigning TCR associations to individual alleles was difficult when HLA alleles, especially DR and DQ, strongly co-occurred.

Sequencing input: PBMCs. The TCR comes from a woman in her twenties or thirties in good health and CMV-seropositive. Rearrangement joined TRBV7-8 to TRBJ2-2; TRBD1 is a possible D gene, resting on 5 matching bases. The DNA sequence follows: TGTGCCAGCAGCTCACCAGGACATATTAGCACCGGGGAGCTGTTTTTT. The encoded protein is CASSSPGHISTGELFF.